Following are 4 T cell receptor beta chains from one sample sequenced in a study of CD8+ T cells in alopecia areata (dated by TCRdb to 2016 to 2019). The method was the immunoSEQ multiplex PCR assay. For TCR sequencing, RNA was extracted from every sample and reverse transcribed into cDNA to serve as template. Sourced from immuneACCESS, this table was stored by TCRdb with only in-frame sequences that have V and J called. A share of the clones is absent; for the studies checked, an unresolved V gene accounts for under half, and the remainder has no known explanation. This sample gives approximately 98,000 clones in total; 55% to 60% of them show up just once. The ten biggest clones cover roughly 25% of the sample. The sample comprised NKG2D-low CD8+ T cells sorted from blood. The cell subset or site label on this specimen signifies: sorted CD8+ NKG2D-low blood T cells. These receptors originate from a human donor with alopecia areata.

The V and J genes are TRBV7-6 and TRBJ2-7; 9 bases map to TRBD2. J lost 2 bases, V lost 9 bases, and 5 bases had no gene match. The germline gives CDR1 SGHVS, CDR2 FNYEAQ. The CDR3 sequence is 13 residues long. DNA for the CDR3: TGTGCCAGTGGGACTAGCAATCCCTACGAGCAGTACTTC. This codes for CASGTSNPYEQYF.

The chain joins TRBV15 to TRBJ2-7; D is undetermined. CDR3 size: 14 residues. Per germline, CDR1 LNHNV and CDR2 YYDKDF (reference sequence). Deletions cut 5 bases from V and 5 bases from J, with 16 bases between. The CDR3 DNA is TGTGCCACCAGCGACTCGGCGGTCGGGCACGAGCAGTACTTC. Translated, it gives CATSDSAVGHEQYF. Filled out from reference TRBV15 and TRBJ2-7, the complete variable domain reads DAMVIQNPRYQVTQFGKPVTLSCSQTLNHNVMYWYQQKSSQAPKLLFHYYDKDFNNEADTPDNFQSRRPNTSFCFLDIRSPGLGDTAMYLCATSDSAVGHEQYFGPGTRLTVT.

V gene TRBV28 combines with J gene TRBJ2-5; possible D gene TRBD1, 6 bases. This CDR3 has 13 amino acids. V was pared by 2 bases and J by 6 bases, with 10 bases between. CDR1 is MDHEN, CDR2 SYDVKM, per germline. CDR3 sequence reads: CASSLGQIQTQYF. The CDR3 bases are TGTGCCAGCAGTTTAGGACAGATCCAGACCCAGTACTTC.

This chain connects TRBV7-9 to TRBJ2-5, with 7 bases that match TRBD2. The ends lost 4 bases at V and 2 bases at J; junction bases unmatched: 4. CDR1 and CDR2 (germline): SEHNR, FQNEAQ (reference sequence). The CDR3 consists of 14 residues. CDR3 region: CASSSLAVQETQYF. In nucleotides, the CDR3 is TGTGCCAGCAGCTCCCTAGCGGTACAAGAGACCCAGTACTTC. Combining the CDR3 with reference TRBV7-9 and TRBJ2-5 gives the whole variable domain DTGVSQNPRHKITKRGQNVTFRCDPISEHNRLYWYRQTLGQGPEFLTYFQNEAQLEKSRLLSDRFSAERPKGSFSTLEIQRTEQGDSAMYLCASSSLAVQETQYFGPGTRLLVL.